Listed here are 8 T cell receptor beta chains from one sample, sequenced in a study of cytomegalovirus exposure and HLA in healthy donors. A multiplex PCR was run with 60 Vbeta primers and 13 Jbeta primers. TCRdb's table, derived via immunoSEQ multiplex PCR, lists solely in-frame clones and lacks some. The data show 200,000 or so clones, 70% to 85% seen once. The specimen was PBMCs. The receptors were gathered from a boy between 2 and 10 years old in good health and CMV-seronegative.

The chain combines TRBV7-9 with TRBJ1-6; unclear D gene. The CDR3 is 12 residues long. Germline-derived CDR1 and CDR2 are SEHNR and FQNEAQ (reference sequence). Trimming cost V 5 bases and J 7 bases, with 6 bases left between them. The DNA of the CDR3 is TGTGCCAGCAGCCCCTCGAATTCACCCCTCCACTTT. Its translation is CASSPSNSPLHF.

V is TRBV10-3 and J is TRBJ2-2, with 11 bases that match TRBD2. From germline, CDR1 is ENHRY and CDR2 SYGVKD. V trimming: 6 bases; J trimming: 1 base; junction bases outside the gene matches: 1. CDR3 size: 15 residues. As DNA, the CDR3 is TGTGCCATCAGGACTAGCGGGGTGAACACCGGGGAGCTGTTTTTT. Protein product: CAIRTSGVNTGELFF.

V and J are TRBV5-1 and TRBJ2-5; D gene ambiguous. The germline V and J ends were trimmed by 4 bases and 4 bases, with 11 bases remaining between them. CDR1 SGHRS and CDR2 YFSETQ come from the germline V gene. CDR3 length equals 13 residues. This CDR3 reads CASSRLESETQYF. The CDR3 nucleotides are TGCGCCAGCAGCAGGTTGGAGTCAGAGACCCAGTACTTC. The full variable domain, its missing parts supplied by reference TRBV5-1 and TRBJ2-5, is KAGVTQTPRYLIKTRGQQVTLSCSPISGHRSVSWYQQTPGQGLQFLFEYFSETQRNKGNFPGRFSGRQFSNSRSEMNVSTLELGDSALYLCASSRLESETQYFGPGTRLLVL.

This chain joins TRBV11-2 and TRBJ2-5, with TRBD2 identical over 8 bases. Germline CDR1 SGHAT, CDR2 FQNNGV. The trim removed 3 bases at V and 0 bases at J, leaving 3 bases unmatched. The CDR3 spans 15 residues. CDR3: CASSFSGVYQETQYF. DNA for the CDR3: TGTGCCAGCAGCTTTAGCGGGGTTTACCAAGAGACCCAGTACTTC.

About this clone: This specimen includes other DNA sequences encoding the same CDR3. The CDR3 protein is CASSPPSRETQYF. The CDR3 DNA reads TGTGCCAGCTCACCACCGAGCAGGGAGACCCAGTACTTC. V gene TRBV18 combines with J gene TRBJ2-5; D uncertain. CDR1 is KGHSH, CDR2 LQKENI, per germline. V lost 0 bases and J lost 5, with 7 bases in between. CDR3 length: 13 residues.

The V and J genes are TRBV11-2 and TRBJ1-2; perhaps TRBD1 as D (6 bases). Trimming cost V 5 bases and J 6 bases, with 16 bases left between them. The CDR3 extends over 14 amino acids. From germline, CDR1 is SGHAT and CDR2 FQNNGV. The CDR3 sequence is CASSPIQGRDGYTF. The CDR3 nucleotides are TGTGCCAGCAGCCCGATACAGGGCCGGGATGGCTACACCTTC. The whole variable domain, filled in from reference TRBV11-2 and TRBJ1-2, reads EAGVAQSPRYKIIEKRQSVAFWCNPISGHATLYWYQQILGQGPKLLIQFQNNGVVDDSQLPKDRFSAERLKGVDSTLKIQPAKLEDSAVYLCASSPIQGRDGYTFGSGTRLTVV.

The chain couples TRBV25-1 to TRBJ2-3; TRBD2 matches at 7 bases. The CDR3 contains 17 residues. Germline trimming cut 1 base from V and 3 bases from J; bases unmatched to any gene: 10. Germline lookup yields CDR1 MGHDK and CDR2 SYGVNS. The CDR3 protein is CASSESPGGGATDTQYF. In DNA, the CDR3 is TGTGCCAGCAGTGAATCCCCCGGCGGGGGAGCGACAGATACGCAGTATTTT.

The rearrangement links TRBV5-1 to TRBJ2-3; D not certain. CDR1 is SGHRS and CDR2 is YFSETQ in the germline V gene. The CDR3 loop spans 13 amino acids. V gave up 3 bases and J gave up 5 bases, with 10 bases separating them. The CDR3 spells CASSSRRVDTQYF. The CDR3 DNA sequence: TGCGCCAGCAGCTCCCGACGGGTAGATACGCAGTATTTT.